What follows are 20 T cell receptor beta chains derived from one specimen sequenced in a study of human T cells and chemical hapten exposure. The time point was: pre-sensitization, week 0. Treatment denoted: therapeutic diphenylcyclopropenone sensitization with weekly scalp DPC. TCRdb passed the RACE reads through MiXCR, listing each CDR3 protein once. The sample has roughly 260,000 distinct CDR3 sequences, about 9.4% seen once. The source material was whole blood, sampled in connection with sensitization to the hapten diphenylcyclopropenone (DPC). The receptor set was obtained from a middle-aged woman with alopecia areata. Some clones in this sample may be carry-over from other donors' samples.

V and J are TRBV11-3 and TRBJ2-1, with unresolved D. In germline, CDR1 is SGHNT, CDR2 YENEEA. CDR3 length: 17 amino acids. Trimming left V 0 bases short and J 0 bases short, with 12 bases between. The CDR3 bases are TGTGCCAGCAGCTTAGACGGTTTGCGGAGCTCCTACAATGAGCAGTTCTTC. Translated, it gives CASSLDGLRSSYNEQFF.

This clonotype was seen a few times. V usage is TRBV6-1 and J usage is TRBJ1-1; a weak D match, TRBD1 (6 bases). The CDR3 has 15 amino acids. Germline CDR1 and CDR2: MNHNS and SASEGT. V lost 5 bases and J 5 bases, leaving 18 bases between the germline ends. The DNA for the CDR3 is TGTGCCAGCAGTCCTCGGGGGGGGGCGCGGACTGAAGCTTTCTTT. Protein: CASSPRGGARTEAFF.

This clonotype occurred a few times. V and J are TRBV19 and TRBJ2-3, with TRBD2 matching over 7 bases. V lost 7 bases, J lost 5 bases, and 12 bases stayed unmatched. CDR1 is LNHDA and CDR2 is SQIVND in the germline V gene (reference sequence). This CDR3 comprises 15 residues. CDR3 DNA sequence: TGTGCCAGTACCCCCAACGCGGGAGAAGGAGATACGCAGTATTTT. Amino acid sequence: CASTPNAGEGDTQYF.

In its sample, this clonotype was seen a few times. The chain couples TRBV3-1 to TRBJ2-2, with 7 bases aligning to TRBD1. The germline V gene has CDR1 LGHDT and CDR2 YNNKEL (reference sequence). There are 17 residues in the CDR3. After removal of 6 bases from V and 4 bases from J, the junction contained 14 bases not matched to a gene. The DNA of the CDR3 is TGTGCCAGCAGTATTACCGGGACAGCCCGATCCACCGGGGAGCTGTTTTTT. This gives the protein CASSITGTARSTGELFF.

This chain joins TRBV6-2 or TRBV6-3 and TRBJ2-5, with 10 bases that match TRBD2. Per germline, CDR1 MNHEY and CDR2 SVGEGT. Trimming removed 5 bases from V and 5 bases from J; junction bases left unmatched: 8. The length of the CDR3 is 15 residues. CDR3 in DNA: TGTGCCAGCAGTCACGGACTAGCGGCTTTGGAGACCCAGTACTTC. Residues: CASSHGLAALETQYF.

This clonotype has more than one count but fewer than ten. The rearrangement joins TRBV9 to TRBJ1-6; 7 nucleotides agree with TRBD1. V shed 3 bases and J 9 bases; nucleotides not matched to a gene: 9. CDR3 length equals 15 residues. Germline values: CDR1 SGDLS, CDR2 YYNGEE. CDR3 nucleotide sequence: TGTGCCAGCAGCGAGGGACAGCAGTTAGGTTCACCCCTCCACTTT. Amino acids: CASSEGQQLGSPLHF.

CDR3 loop: CSTRSGAGQPQHF. CDR3 coding DNA: TGCAGCACCCGGTCGGGGGCCGGCCAGCCCCAGCATTTT. The chain employs TRBV29-1 and TRBJ1-5; possible D gene TRBD1, 6 bases. Germline V gives CDR1 SQVTM, CDR2 ANQGSEA. The ends were cut back, 8 bases at V and 7 bases at J, with 18 bases in the middle. The CDR3 length is 13 residues.

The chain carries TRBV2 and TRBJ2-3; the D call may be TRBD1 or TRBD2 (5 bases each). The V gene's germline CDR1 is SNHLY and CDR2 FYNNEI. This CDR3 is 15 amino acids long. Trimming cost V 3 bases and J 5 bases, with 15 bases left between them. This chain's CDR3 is CASSDGSRDQDTQYF. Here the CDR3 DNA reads TGTGCCAGCAGTGACGGCTCCCGGGACCAAGATACGCAGTATTTT.

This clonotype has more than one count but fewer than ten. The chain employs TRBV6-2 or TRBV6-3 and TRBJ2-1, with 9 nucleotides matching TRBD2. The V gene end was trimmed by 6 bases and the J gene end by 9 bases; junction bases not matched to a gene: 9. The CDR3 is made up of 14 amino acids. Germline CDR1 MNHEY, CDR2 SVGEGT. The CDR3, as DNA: TGTGCCAGCAGATCTAGCGGGACCCGCGGTGAGCAGTTCTTC. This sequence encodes CASRSSGTRGEQFF.

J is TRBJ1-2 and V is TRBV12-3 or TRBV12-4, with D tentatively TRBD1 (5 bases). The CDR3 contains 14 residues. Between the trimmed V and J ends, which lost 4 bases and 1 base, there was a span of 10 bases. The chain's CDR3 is CASSSGLNNYGYTF. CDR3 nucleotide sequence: TGTGCCAGCAGTTCGGGACTCAATAACTATGGCTACACCTTC.

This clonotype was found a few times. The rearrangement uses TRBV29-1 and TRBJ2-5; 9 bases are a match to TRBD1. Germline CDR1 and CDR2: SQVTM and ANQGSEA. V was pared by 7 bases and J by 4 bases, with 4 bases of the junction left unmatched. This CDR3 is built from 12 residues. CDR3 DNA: TGCAGCGCTAAGGACAGGGGAGAGACCCAGTACTTC. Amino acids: CSAKDRGETQYF.

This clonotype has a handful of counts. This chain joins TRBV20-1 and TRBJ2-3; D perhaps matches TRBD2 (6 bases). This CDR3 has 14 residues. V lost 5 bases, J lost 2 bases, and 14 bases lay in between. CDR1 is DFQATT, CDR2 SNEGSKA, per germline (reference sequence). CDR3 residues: CSAPRLDTTDTQYF. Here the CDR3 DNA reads TGCAGTGCTCCCAGACTAGACACCACAGATACGCAGTATTTT.

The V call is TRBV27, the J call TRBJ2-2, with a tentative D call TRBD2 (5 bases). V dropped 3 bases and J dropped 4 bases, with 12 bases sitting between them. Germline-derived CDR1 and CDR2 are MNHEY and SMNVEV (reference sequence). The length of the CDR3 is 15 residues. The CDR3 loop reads CASSFSGTGTGELFF. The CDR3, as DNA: TGTGCCAGCAGTTTTTCGGGAACCGGCACCGGGGAGCTGTTTTTT.

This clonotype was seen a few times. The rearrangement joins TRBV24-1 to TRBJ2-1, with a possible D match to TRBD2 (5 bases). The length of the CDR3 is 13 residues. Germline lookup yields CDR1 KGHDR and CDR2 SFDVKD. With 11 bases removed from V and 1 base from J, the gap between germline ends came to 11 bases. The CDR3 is CAIRPGSYNEQFF. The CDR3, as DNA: TGTGCCATCCGTCCGGGGTCCTACAATGAGCAGTTCTTC.

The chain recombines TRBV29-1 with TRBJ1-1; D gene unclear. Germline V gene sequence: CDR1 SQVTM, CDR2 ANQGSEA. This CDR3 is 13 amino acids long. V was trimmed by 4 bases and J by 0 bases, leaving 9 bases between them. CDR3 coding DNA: TGCAGCGTTGCATGGCAGGTGAACACTGAAGCTTTCTTT. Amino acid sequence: CSVAWQVNTEAFF.

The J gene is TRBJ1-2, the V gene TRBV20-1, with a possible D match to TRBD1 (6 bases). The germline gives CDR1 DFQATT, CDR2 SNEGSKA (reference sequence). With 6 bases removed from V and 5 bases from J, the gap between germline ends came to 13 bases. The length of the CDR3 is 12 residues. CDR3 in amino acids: CSAQGTIYGYTF. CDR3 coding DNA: TGCAGTGCCCAGGGGACGATTTATGGCTACACCTTC.

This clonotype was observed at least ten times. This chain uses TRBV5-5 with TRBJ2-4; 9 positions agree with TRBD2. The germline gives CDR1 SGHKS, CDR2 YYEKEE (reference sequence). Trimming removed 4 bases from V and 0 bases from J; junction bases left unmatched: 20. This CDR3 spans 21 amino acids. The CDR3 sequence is CASSPLAGELISLLAKNIQYF. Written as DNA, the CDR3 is TGTGCCAGCAGCCCCTTAGCGGGAGAGCTTATCTCACTTTTAGCCAAAAACATTCAGTACTTC.

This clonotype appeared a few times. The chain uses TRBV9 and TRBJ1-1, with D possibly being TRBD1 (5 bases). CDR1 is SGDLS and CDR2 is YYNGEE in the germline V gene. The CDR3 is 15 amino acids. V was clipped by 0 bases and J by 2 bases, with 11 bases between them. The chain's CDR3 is CASSVDGGRNTEAFF. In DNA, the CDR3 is TGTGCCAGCAGCGTAGACGGGGGTCGTAACACTGAAGCTTTCTTT.

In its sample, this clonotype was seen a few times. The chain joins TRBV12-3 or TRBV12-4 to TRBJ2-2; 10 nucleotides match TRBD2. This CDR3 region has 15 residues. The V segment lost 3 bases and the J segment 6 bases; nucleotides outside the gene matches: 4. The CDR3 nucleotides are TGTGCCAGCAGTTTCTCCAGCGGGAGGGCCGGGGAGCTGTTTTTT. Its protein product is CASSFSSGRAGELFF.

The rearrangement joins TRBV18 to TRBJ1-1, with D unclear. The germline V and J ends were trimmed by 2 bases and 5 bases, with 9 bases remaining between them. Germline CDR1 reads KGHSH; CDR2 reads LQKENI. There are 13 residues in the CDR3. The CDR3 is CASSPGRETEAFF. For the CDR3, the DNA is TGTGCCAGCTCACCAGGGAGGGAGACTGAAGCTTTCTTT.